This T cell receptor beta chain was found in a study of cytomegalovirus exposure and HLA in healthy donors. Overall study: In a previous analysis, nearly 120 million unique TCR beta sequences were found from roughly 180 million T cells.

The CDR3 covers 16 residues. Germline lookup yields CDR1 MRHNA and CDR2 SNTAGT. J was trimmed by 5 bases and V by 8 bases; bases with no gene match: 13. Overall study findings and caveats: Later analysis identified several of the most significant clusters that appeared linked to common viral pathogens.

Points on this clone: The antigen is undetermined.

Amplification used 60 Vbeta primers and 13 Jbeta primers. Measured with immunoSEQ multiplex PCR; TCRdb has only the in-frame clones, and not every one. The table lists 200,000 or so clones, less than 85% of them singletons. The origin of this receptor is a man in his late teens or twenties in good health and CMV-seronegative. This chain joins TRBV6-4 and TRBJ2-2, with 8 bases lining up with TRBD2. The sample consisted of PBMCs. The CDR3 here is CASPGGNRWNTGELFF. In DNA form, the CDR3 reads TGTGCCAGCCCGGGGGGGAACAGGTGGAATACCGGGGAGCTGTTTTTT.